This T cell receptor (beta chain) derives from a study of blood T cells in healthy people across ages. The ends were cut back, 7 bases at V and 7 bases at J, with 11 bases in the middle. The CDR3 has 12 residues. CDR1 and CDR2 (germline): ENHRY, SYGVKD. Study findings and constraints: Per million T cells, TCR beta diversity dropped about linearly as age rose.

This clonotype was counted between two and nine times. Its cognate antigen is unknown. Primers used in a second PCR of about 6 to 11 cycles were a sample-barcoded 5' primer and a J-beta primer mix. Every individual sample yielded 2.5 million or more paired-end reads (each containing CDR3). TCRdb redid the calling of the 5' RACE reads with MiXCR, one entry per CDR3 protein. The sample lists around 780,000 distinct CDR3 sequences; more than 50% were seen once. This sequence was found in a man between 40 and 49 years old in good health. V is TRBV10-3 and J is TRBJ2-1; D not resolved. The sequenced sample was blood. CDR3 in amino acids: CAITTSANEQFF. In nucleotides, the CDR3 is TGTGCCATCACTACGTCGGCAAATGAGCAGTTCTTC.